Each of the 14 T cell receptor beta chains below was sequenced from the same sample in a study of tumor and adjacent non-tumor tissue in lung cancer. No cell sorting was done before RNA was extracted from the tissue. Three rounds of nested PCR, following a modified ARM-PCR protocol, produced the TCRbeta library. Each CDR3 protein gets one entry after TCRdb re-called the multiplex PCR reads with MiXCR. The profile shows about 93,000 distinct CDR3 sequences, about three fifths of them singletons. The sequenced sample consisted of lung tumor tissue. The receptors shown here come from a man between 70 and 80 years old with non-small cell lung cancer.

Note on this clonotype: A single base separates this from a much larger clone, so it may be a read error. The J gene is TRBJ2-1, the V gene TRBV25-1; no clear D gene. The CDR3 totals 11 residues. The germline V gene encodes CDR1 MGHDK and CDR2 SYGVNS. This chain's CDR3 is CASSRLDEQLF. The CDR3 DNA follows: TGTGCCAGTAGTCGGTTGGATGAGCAGCTCTTC.

Note on this clonotype: A junction end diverges from the germline sequence, so it may reflect a read error. This chain joins TRBV5-1 and TRBJ2-1; tentatively, D is TRBD1 or TRBD2 (6 bases each). The germline CDR1 and CDR2 sequences are SGHRS and YFSETQ. CDR3 size: 17 residues. The CDR3 DNA reads TGCGCCAACAGCTTGGAGGGTTCAGGAGGGGGTTACAATGAGCAGTTCTTC. As protein: CANSLEGSGGGYNEQFF. Full variable domain (missing parts from reference TRBV5-1 and TRBJ2-1): KAGVTQTPRYLIKTRGQQVTLSCSPISGHRSVSWYQQTPGQGLQFLFEYFSETQRNKGNFPGRFSGRQFSNSRSEMNVSTLELGDSALYLCANSLEGSGGGYNEQFFGPGTRLTVL.

For this clonotype: A junction end diverges from the germline sequence, so it may reflect a read error. The chain employs TRBV15 and TRBJ1-1; 10 nucleotides agree with TRBD1. Germline V gene data show CDR1 as LNHNV and CDR2 as YYDKDF (reference sequence). The CDR3 has 15 residues. CDR3 nucleotides: TGTGTCACCAGCTCGACAGGGGGCGCGGACACTGAAGCTTTCTTT. Its translation is CVTSSTGGADTEAFF.

Of note for this clonotype: A much larger clone lies a single base off, so this may be a read error. The V gene is TRBV18, the J gene TRBJ2-7; possible D gene TRBD1, 5 bases. The CDR3 is made up of 12 amino acids. From germline, CDR1 is KGHSH and CDR2 LQKENI. The CDR3 DNA sequence: TGTGCCAGCTCCTCAGGGTCCTACGGGCAGTACTTC. Amino acids: CASSSGSYGQYF.

The rearrangement links TRBV5-5 to TRBJ2-1; 8 nucleotides line up with TRBD2. V was pared by 3 bases and J by 5 bases, with 13 bases of the junction left unmatched. Per the germline V gene, CDR1 is SGHKS and CDR2 is YYEKEE (reference sequence). CDR3 length: 17 residues. Written as DNA, the CDR3 is TGTGCCAGCAGCTCCCGCCTGCGGGGGGTTGGTGACAATGAGCAGTTCTTC. Translation: CASSSRLRGVGDNEQFF.

The chain employs TRBV4-2 and TRBJ1-1, with TRBD1 matching over 7 bases. The CDR3 is made up of 21 amino acids. Germline lookup yields CDR1 LGHNA and CDR2 YNFKEQ. The V gene end was trimmed by 0 bases and the J gene end by 10 bases; junction bases not matched to a gene: 29. Here the CDR3 reads CASSQEVRFRLTRTGLFGAFF. CDR3 nucleotides: TGTGCCAGCAGCCAAGAAGTCCGATTCCGACTAACTAGGACAGGATTATTTGGAGCTTTCTTT.

Details on this clonotype: A much larger clone sits a single nucleotide away, making a read error possible. The V call is TRBV12-3 or TRBV12-4, the J call TRBJ2-7; TRBD1 matches at 9 bases. The CDR3 extends over 15 amino acids. V shed 8 bases and J 0 bases; nucleotides not matched to a gene: 8. The CDR3 sequence is CASGPGQGLSYEQYF. Here the CDR3 DNA reads TGTGCCAGCGGTCCGGGACAGGGTCTCTCCTACGAGCAGTACTTC.

As concerns this clonotype: One junction end does not reproduce the germline sequence, and a read error may be involved. The CDR3 region has the DNA TGCAGCGTTGTGGGTAACGGGGGACTCCAAGAGACCCAGTATTTC. It translates to CSVVGNGGLQETQYF. This chain links TRBV29-1 with TRBJ2-5, with a possible D match to TRBD2 (6 bases). CDR1 is SQVTM, CDR2 ANQGSEA, per germline. This CDR3 is 15 amino acids long.

This clonotype was recorded at least ten times. The chain links TRBV27 to TRBJ1-2; 7 nucleotides align to TRBD1. Looked up from germline, CDR1 is MNHEY and CDR2 is SMNVEV (reference sequence). There are 12 residues in the CDR3. V gave up 5 bases and J gave up 7 bases; unmatched junction bases: 4. In DNA, the CDR3 is TGTGCCAGCAGTGACAGGGTGGGTGGCTACACCTTC. It is translated as CASSDRVGGYTF.

The chain recombines TRBV16 with TRBJ2-7, with 7 bases identical to TRBD1. The CDR3 is 15 amino acids. CDR1 KGHSY and CDR2 FQNENV come from the germline V gene. The V and J ends lost 0 bases and 4 bases, in that order; junction bases with no gene match: 6. This CDR3 is CASSQSGGEKYEQYF. CDR3 nucleotides: TGTGCCAGCAGCCAATCAGGGGGCGAGAAGTACGAGCAGTACTTC. Combining the CDR3 with reference TRBV16 and TRBJ2-7 gives the whole variable domain GEEVAQTPKHLVRGEGQKAKLYCAPIKGHSYVFWYQQVLKNEFKFLISFQNENVFDETGMPKERFSAKCLPNSPCSLEIQATKLEDSAVYFCASSQSGGEKYEQYFGPGTRLTVT.

Concerning this clonotype: Relative to the germline gene, one junction end is altered; a read error may explain this. The rearrangement joins TRBV11-2 to TRBJ2-7; D is possibly TRBD2 (5 bases). The CDR3 contains 13 residues. Germline loops: CDR1 SGHAT, CDR2 FQNNGV. The CDR3 coding sequence is TGTGCCAGCAGCTCCACAGCGGCGTACGAGCAGCACTTC. This sequence encodes CASSSTAAYEQHF.

Only a few counts were recorded for this clonotype. This chain connects TRBV28 to TRBJ2-7; perhaps TRBD2 as D (5 bases). The CDR3 runs to 13 residues. CDR1 is MDHEN, CDR2 SYDVKM, per germline. Trimming cost V 10 bases and J 2 bases, with 15 bases left between them. CDR3 bases: TGTGCCACCTTCTCGGGAACTACCTACGAGCAGTACTTC. It is translated as CATFSGTTYEQYF.

In its sample, this clonotype was seen once. At one boundary the junction diverges from the germline segment, which might be a read error. This sequence joins TRBV14 and TRBJ2-1, with 7 bases aligning to TRBD2. The V gene's germline CDR1 is SGHDN and CDR2 FVKESK. The CDR3 totals 13 residues. CDR3 sequence: CASGAGLFNEQSF. As DNA, the CDR3 is TGTGCCAGCGGAGCGGGACTCTTCAATGAGCAGTCCTTC.

With regard to this clonotype: Relative to the germline gene, one junction end is altered; a read error may explain this. V is TRBV5-1 and J is TRBJ2-2; D perhaps matches TRBD2 (5 bases). The CDR3 is made up of 14 amino acids. The germline CDR1 and CDR2 sequences are SGHRS and YFSETQ. The CDR3 region is CATSPFANTGVLFF. In DNA, the CDR3 is TGCGCCACGAGTCCGTTCGCGAACACCGGGGTGCTGTTTTTT.